The rows below give T cell receptor beta chains drawn from one sample of a study of CD8 T cells in Susac syndrome. TCRdb processed the immunoSEQ multiplex PCR reads anew with MiXCR; each CDR3 protein has one entry. The sample holds some 130,000 distinct CDR3 sequences; approximately 94% are singletons and the top ten take over 0.1%. The specimen sequenced was CD4+ T cells from PBMCs. The receptor set was obtained from a human donor with multiple sclerosis. CDR3s include the opening cysteine and the closing phenylalanine or tryptophan. A D gene is named only where the DNA matches it firmly. Not all rows give a size; the values are once, few, many and, for expanded clones, a class.

CDR3nt	CDR3aa	d_gene	j_gene	abundance	v_gene
TGTGCCAGCAGCCTTGCCCCGCCCAATGAGCAGTTCTTC	CASSLAPPNEQFF	.	TRBJ2-1	.	TRBV7-8
TGTGCCAGCAGCTTAGTGGGTCGACGGGGGGGCTCCGGGGAGCTGTTTTTT	CASSLVGRRGGSGELFF	TRBD2	TRBJ2-2	.	TRBV7-2
TGTGCCAGCAGCCAACCTAAGCGGGAGGGCCTAGGTAACATTCAGTACTTC	CASSQPKREGLGNIQYF	TRBD2	TRBJ2-4	.	TRBV3-1
TGTGCCAGCAGTTTATTTGTCAGTAGGCAGCCCCAGCATTTT	CASSLFVSRQPQHF	.	TRBJ1-5	.	TRBV28
TGTGCCAGCAGCCAAGATCAGGTAGCTCAGCAGTTCTTC	CASSQDQVAQQFF	.	TRBJ2-1	.	TRBV3-1
TGCAGCGTCGGTTGGACTAGCGGGAAAATTTCAGATACGCAGTATTTT	CSVGWTSGKISDTQYF	TRBD2	TRBJ2-3	.	TRBV29-1
TGTGCCAGCAGCTTGGAGTGGAAAGAGCAGTACTTC	CASSLEWKEQYF	.	TRBJ2-7	once	TRBV5-4
TGCGCCAGCAGTGAGTCGGGTCAGGGAAGAGAGACCCAGTACTTC	CASSESGQGRETQYF	.	TRBJ2-5	.	TRBV10-1
TGCAGTGCTAGGGAGATAACGAACACCGGGGAGCTGTTTTTT	CSAREITNTGELFF	.	TRBJ2-2	.	TRBV20-1
TGTGCCTGGAGCGCCGGACTAGCGAGGAACACCGGGGAGCTGTTTTTT	CAWSAGLARNTGELFF	TRBD2	TRBJ2-2	.	TRBV30
TGTGCCAGCAGTTACACTGAAGCTTTCTTT	CASSYTEAFF	.	TRBJ1-1	.	TRBV6-6
TGTGCCAGCTCACGGGGGGTCTCCCCTAGCACAGATACGCAGTATTTT	CASSRGVSPSTDTQYF	.	TRBJ2-3	.	TRBV18
TGCGCCAGCAGCCCCCGGACAGGGGAGGACAATGAGCAGTTCTTC	CASSPRTGEDNEQFF	TRBD1	TRBJ2-1	once	TRBV5-1
TGCAGTGCCAGAACGGGGGGCGAAGAGACCCAGTACTTC	CSARTGGEETQYF	.	TRBJ2-5	.	TRBV20-1
TGTGCCACCAGCAGAGATTGGGCAGGGGGCGCAGCGGGCTACACCTTC	CATSRDWAGGAAGYTF	TRBD1	TRBJ1-2	.	TRBV15
TGTGCCAGCAGCTTAGAAAGCGGGACCGGGGAGCTGTTTTTT	CASSLESGTGELFF	.	TRBJ2-2	.	TRBV7-2
TGTGCCTGGAGCCAACCTGGGGGACCGAGGATGAACACTGAAGCTTTCTTT	CAWSQPGGPRMNTEAFF	.	TRBJ1-1	.	TRBV30
TGTGCCACCAGCAGAGATTTAAAAGCGGGAGGCCGCAAGACCCAGTACTTC	CATSRDLKAGGRKTQYF	TRBD2	TRBJ2-5	.	TRBV15
TGTGCCAGCAGCTTGCGGGGGGCGAAAACTGAAGCTTTCTTT	CASSLRGAKTEAFF	.	TRBJ1-1	.	TRBV5-4
TGTGCCAGCAGACGGGGGACGTTTAGCTCCTACGAGCAGTACTTC	CASRRGTFSSYEQYF	.	TRBJ2-7	once	TRBV6-5
TGCGCCAGCAGCTTGGCAGGAGGGAAGAACACTGAAGCTTTCTTT	CASSLAGGKNTEAFF	.	TRBJ1-1	.	TRBV5-1
TGTGCCACCAGTGACTCCTTGAGCGACGAGCAGTACTTC	CATSDSLSDEQYF	.	TRBJ2-7	.	TRBV24-1
TGTGCCAGTAGTACTAACACCATGAACACTGAAGCTTTCTTT	CASSTNTMNTEAFF	.	TRBJ1-1	.	TRBV19
TGTGCCAGCAGTCCTCGACAGGGGGCCGTTCAGCCCCAGCATTTT	CASSPRQGAVQPQHF	TRBD1	TRBJ1-5	.	TRBV12-3/TRBV12-4
TGTGCCACCAGCAGAGATCGGGGGTCTGAAGCTTTCTTT	CATSRDRGSEAFF	.	TRBJ1-1	once	TRBV15
TGTGCCAGTAGTTCCCAGGACAGGGAAGGCTATGGCTACACCTTC	CASSSQDREGYGYTF	TRBD1	TRBJ1-2	.	TRBV19
TGCAGCGCCCCATTGTTCGAAGGCTATAGCAATCAGCCCCAGCATTTT	CSAPLFEGYSNQPQHF	.	TRBJ1-5	.	TRBV29-1
TGTGCCAGCAGTGACGACCCTAACTCCTACGAGCAGTACTTC	CASSDDPNSYEQYF	.	TRBJ2-7	.	TRBV12-3/TRBV12-4
TGTGCCAGCAGCCAAGTCGCCCCCGGACAGGGGAGTGGGGCCAACGTCCTGACTTTC	CASSQVAPGQGSGANVLTF	TRBD1	TRBJ2-6	.	TRBV4-2
TGTGCCTGGAGATCGGGCCAGAGAAACACCATATATTTT	CAWRSGQRNTIYF	.	TRBJ1-3	.	TRBV30
TGTGCCAGTAGTCCCACAAACAGGGGAATTAGTGAGCAGTTCTTC	CASSPTNRGISEQFF	TRBD1	TRBJ2-1	.	TRBV19
TGCAGTGCTGCCAGACAGGGGGCCTATGGCTACACCTTC	CSAARQGAYGYTF	TRBD1	TRBJ1-2	once	TRBV20-1
TGTGCCAGCAGCTTCCGAGCGGGTGCCACCGGGGAGCTGTTTTTT	CASSFRAGATGELFF	.	TRBJ2-2	.	TRBV5-6
TGTGCCAGCTCACCTGTCCAAGAGACCCAGTACTTC	CASSPVQETQYF	.	TRBJ2-5	.	TRBV18
TGTGCCAGCAGCCCCCGAGGGGTGGGGACCCAGTACTTC	CASSPRGVGTQYF	.	TRBJ2-5	.	TRBV9
TGTGCCTGGAGTGTATCCCTAGCGGGAGGGTTTGCAGATACGCAGTATTTT	CAWSVSLAGGFADTQYF	TRBD2	TRBJ2-3	once	TRBV30
TGTGCCAGCAGAGGCATCAACACTGAAGCTTTCTTT	CASRGINTEAFF	.	TRBJ1-1	once	TRBV25-1
TGTGCCAGCAGCGGTGCTCGCCGGGACAGTCACTCCTACGAGCAGTACTTC	CASSGARRDSHSYEQYF	TRBD1	TRBJ2-7	.	TRBV7-9
TGTGCCTGGAGGGAGACAGCCTACGAGCAGTACTTC	CAWRETAYEQYF	.	TRBJ2-7	once	TRBV30
TGTGCCAGCAGTCAAGCCGGGGGGTCCTACAATGAGCAGTTCTTC	CASSQAGGSYNEQFF	TRBD2	TRBJ2-1	.	TRBV27
TGTGCCAGCTCCCGGAGGGACAGTAACTATGGCTACACCTTC	CASSRRDSNYGYTF	TRBD1	TRBJ1-2	.	TRBV18
TGCAGTCTTGGACTAGCGGGATACACAGATACGCAGTATTTT	CSLGLAGYTDTQYF	TRBD2	TRBJ2-3	.	TRBV29-1
TGCAGTGCTAGAGTTCCGGGGATGAACACTGAAGCTTTCTTT	CSARVPGMNTEAFF	.	TRBJ1-1	.	TRBV20-1
TGTGCCAGCAGCTGGCCCGGGACAGGGAATCAGCCCCAGCATTTT	CASSWPGTGNQPQHF	TRBD1	TRBJ1-5	.	TRBV5-7